The clone carrying this T cell receptor beta chain has ten or more counts. Its antigen remains unidentified. Time point defined: technical triplicate 1. The T cells used for sorted libraries numbered roughly 1 million, either CD4+ or CD8+. The cDNA was synthesized by 5'RACE incorporating 10-nucleotide random UMIs. TCRdb ran MiXCR on the 5' RACE reads and lists one entry per CDR3 protein. The sample includes fewer than 30,000 distinct CDR3 sequences, under 15% of them seen just once. This sample was included in a study of neurological immune-mediated disorders. Points from the study as a whole: None of the CDR3 amino acid sequences in expanded clones turned up in more than one subject, which points to private repertoires in all groups. While HTLV-1-associated myelopathy showed the greatest TCR clonal expansion, multiple sclerosis showed the least, falling below healthy controls.

Deletions cut 0 bases from V and 1 base from J, with 13 bases between. The CDR3 totals 17 residues. The germline CDR1 and CDR2 sequences are SNHLY and FYNNEI. The V and J genes are TRBV2 and TRBJ2-1; D gene ambiguous. Sequenced input: CD4+ T cells from blood. The TCR originated in a female donor with HTLV-1-associated myelopathy (HAM/TSP). CDR3 DNA sequence: TGTGCCAGCAGTGAAGCTTTAACAGATCTTTCCTACAATGAGCAGTTCTTC. It encodes CASSEALTDLSYNEQFF.